The rows below give T cell receptor beta chains drawn from one sample of a study of T cells expressing NK-cell markers. TCRdb reprocessed the 5' RACE reads; each CDR3 protein has one entry and no DNA is given. This repertoire includes 450,000 to 600,000 distinct CDR3 sequences. Sample: blood T cells: a sorted CD56 or NKG2C T cell subset, CD4+ or CD8+ T cells, or bulk PBMC T cells (not recorded which). These TCRs come from a man between 18 and 29 years old in good health. Each CDR3 is given with its conserved first and last residue. Each record gives: V gene, J gene, CDR3 protein.

>TRBV4-2|TRBJ2-3
CASSQDVSGPQYF
>TRBV5-1|TRBJ1-1
CASSSGRMNTEAFF
>TRBV6-2/TRBV6-3|TRBJ2-7
CASTKGLEGAYEQYF
>TRBV7-9|TRBJ1-1
CASSLFLKGAEAFF
>TRBV18|TRBJ1-1
CASSRSGRGTEAFF
>TRBV5-4|TRBJ2-1
CASSYEKRGEIYNEQFF
>TRBV10-3|TRBJ2-2
CAISVGQFTGELFF
>TRBV29-1|TRBJ2-1
CSVGGRESFLLDEQFF
>TRBV6-1|TRBJ1-2
CATKNRANYGYTF
>TRBV30|TRBJ2-2
CAWTGTASGGELFF
>TRBV9|TRBJ2-1
CASSPQGDYYNEQFF
>TRBV5-1|TRBJ2-1
CASRRSSYVSYNEQFF
>TRBV11-2|TRBJ2-1
CASSLELAGRSYNEQFF
>TRBV29-1|TRBJ2-1
CSLARVGSEQFF
>TRBV29-1|TRBJ2-2
CSVEILTNTGELFF
>TRBV12-3/TRBV12-4|TRBJ1-5
CASSDRGGYQPQHF
>TRBV9|TRBJ2-3
CASSVGMGADTQYF
>TRBV7-3|TRBJ2-1
CASSSRDARNEQFF
>TRBV6-1|TRBJ2-5
CASSERGEGLETQYF
>TRBV5-6|TRBJ2-4
CASSSLGVDKNIQYF
>TRBV28|TRBJ2-1
CASSQTFVTNFF
>TRBV27|TRBJ2-5
CASRMGQLKEETQYF
>TRBV7-2|TRBJ2-4
CASSSMGGQGPRGTYF
>TRBV6-1|TRBJ1-2
CASKRDRGNGYTF
>TRBV9|TRBJ2-2
CASSVGVLTNTGELFF
>TRBV5-1|TRBJ1-1
CASSLRRVVNTEAFF
>TRBV7-2|TRBJ2-5
CASSVSTGFEETQYF
>TRBV12-3/TRBV12-4|TRBJ2-1
CASSLEPGHYGNEQFF
>TRBV4-3|TRBJ2-3
CASSQEGAGTDTQYF
>TRBV15|TRBJ1-3
CATSSSGTPGNTIYF
>TRBV7-3|TRBJ2-1
CASSPTVWDYNEQFF
>TRBV19|TRBJ2-3
CASSITGTILDTQYF
>TRBV7-2|TRBJ2-1
CASHSDLSGDEQFF
>TRBV6-2/TRBV6-3|TRBJ2-3
CASSYVGVDTQYF
>TRBV7-3|TRBJ2-3
CASSLSASGTDTQYF
>TRBV10-2|TRBJ2-1
CASSEFGRAANEQFF
>TRBV7-2|TRBJ2-2
CASGGGPNGELFF
>TRBV30|TRBJ2-1
CAWTSGPSSYNEQFF
>TRBV19|TRBJ1-1
CASSITEPNTEAFF
>TRBV5-1|TRBJ1-5
CASSLAGGAQPQHF
>TRBV20-1|TRBJ2-1
CSAGDSLAYNEQFF
>TRBV12-3/TRBV12-4|TRBJ2-4
CASSRRAKNIQYF
>TRBV6-1|TRBJ2-5
CASSKRDGVGETQYF